This TCR beta chain is from a study of control samples from healthy donors and cancer patients (dated by TCRdb to the early 2020s). In the case of this clone: The antigen this receptor binds is unknown. One base away there is no much larger clone; base qualities are not given.

Per the germline V gene, ENHRY is the CDR1 and SYGVKD is the CDR2. The CDR3 numbers 16 residues from cysteine through phenylalanine. Only CDR3 DNA remains: 48 bases, in frame from the first base. Cut back by 4 bases and 2 bases, the V and J ends lie 18 bases apart. Libraries were built with the immunoSEQ multiplex PCR assay. TCRdb holds this immuneACCESS table with in-frame rearrangements only. Some clones are missing; in checked studies, unresolved V genes explain under half, and the rest has no known cause. Counted in this sample were fewer than 20,000 clones; 86% of them appeared once. Roughly 12% of the sample goes to the ten largest clones.

The rearranged segments are TRBV10-3 and TRBJ2-7; the D region may be TRBD1 or TRBD2, each matching 6 bases equally. Sequencing input: PBMCs. This clonotype was sampled from a woman in her 70s with colorectal cancer. At the DNA level, the sequence is TGTGCCATCAGTGGAGGGGGGCAGGGGCCTACCTACGAGCAGTACTTC. Its coded protein is CAISGGGQGPTYEQYF.